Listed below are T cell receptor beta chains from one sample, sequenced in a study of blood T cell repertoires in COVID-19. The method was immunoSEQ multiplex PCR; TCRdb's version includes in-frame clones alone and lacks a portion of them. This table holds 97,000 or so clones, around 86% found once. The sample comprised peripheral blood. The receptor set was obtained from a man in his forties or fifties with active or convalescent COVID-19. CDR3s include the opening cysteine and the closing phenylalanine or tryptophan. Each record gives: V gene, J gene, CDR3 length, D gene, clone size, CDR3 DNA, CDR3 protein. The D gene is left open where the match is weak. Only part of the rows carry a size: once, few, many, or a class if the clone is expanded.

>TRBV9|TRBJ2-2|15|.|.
TGTGCCAGCAGCGTAGCGGGGTTTCGTGGCGGGGAGCTGTTTTTT
CASSVAGFRGGELFF
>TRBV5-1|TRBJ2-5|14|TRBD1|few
TGCGCCAGCAGCCCTGGACAGGGTGGAGAGACCCAGTACTTC
CASSPGQGGETQYF
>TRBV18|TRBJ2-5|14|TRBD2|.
TGTGCCAGCTCACCCGGACTAGCGGAAGAGACCCAGTACTTC
CASSPGLAEETQYF
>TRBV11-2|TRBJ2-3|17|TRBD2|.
TGTGCCAGCAGCTTAGGCAGGACTAGAGGTCGCACAGATACGCAGTATTTT
CASSLGRTRGRTDTQYF
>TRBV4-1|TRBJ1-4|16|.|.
TGCGCCAGCAGCCAAGCCGGCAGGGTGACTAATGAAAAACTGTTTTTT
CASSQAGRVTNEKLFF
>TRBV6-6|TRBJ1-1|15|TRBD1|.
TGTGCCAGCAGTTGGGGGACAGCCCTGAACACTGAAGCTTTCTTT
CASSWGTALNTEAFF
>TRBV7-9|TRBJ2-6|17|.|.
TGTGCCAGCACCCCGACAGGTGGCCAGGAGGGGGCCAACGTCCTGACTTTC
CASTPTGGQEGANVLTF
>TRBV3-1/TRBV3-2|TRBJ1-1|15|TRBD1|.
TGTGCCAGCAGCCAAGATTCAGGGACAGGGGCTGAAGCTTTCTTT
CASSQDSGTGAEAFF
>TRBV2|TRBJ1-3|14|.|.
TGTGCCAGCAGTGAGGACTTCTCTGGAAACACCATATATTTT
CASSEDFSGNTIYF
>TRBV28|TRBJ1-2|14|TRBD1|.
TGTGCCAGCAGACCCGGACAGGGGTACTATGGCTACACCTTC
CASRPGQGYYGYTF
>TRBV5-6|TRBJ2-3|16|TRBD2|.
TGTGCCAGCAGCCCTGGACTAGCGGGGGGCACAGATACGCAGTATTTT
CASSPGLAGGTDTQYF
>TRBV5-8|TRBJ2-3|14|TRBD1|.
TGTGCCAGCACCAGGGGGCAGGTCACAGATACGCAGTATTTT
CASTRGQVTDTQYF
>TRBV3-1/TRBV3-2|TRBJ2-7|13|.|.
TGTGCCAGCAGCCAAGGCTACCTGTACGAGCAGTACTTC
CASSQGYLYEQYF
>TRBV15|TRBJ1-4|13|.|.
TGTGCCACCAGCAGAGATCTTAATGAAAAACTGTTTTTT
CATSRDLNEKLFF
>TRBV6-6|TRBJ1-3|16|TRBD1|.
TGTGCCAGCAGTTACTCGAGGGACAGGGTTGGAAACACCATATATTTT
CASSYSRDRVGNTIYF
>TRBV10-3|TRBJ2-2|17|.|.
TGTGCCATCAGTGAGTCGTACGGGAGTGGGAACACCGGGGAGCTGTTTTTT
CAISESYGSGNTGELFF
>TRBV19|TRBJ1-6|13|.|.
TGTGCCAGTAGTACCGGGACTCAACGGCCCCTCCACTTT
CASSTGTQRPLHF
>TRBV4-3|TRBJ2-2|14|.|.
TGCGCCAGCAGCCAAGATAGGGGCCCCGGGGAGCTGTTTTTT
CASSQDRGPGELFF
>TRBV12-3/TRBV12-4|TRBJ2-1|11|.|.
TGTGCCAGCAGTCCTGCGGATGAGCAGTTCTTC
CASSPADEQFF
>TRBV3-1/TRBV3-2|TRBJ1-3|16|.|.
TGTGCCAGCAGCCTAAGCAACAGGGCTGCAGGAAACACCATATATTTT
CASSLSNRAAGNTIYF
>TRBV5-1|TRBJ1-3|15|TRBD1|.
TGCGCCAGCAGCCTGGGAGGGGGACAGGGTCACACCATATATTTT
CASSLGGGQGHTIYF
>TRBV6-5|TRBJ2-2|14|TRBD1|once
TGTGCCAGCGGGGGACAGGCGAACACCGGGGAGCTGTTTTTT
CASGGQANTGELFF
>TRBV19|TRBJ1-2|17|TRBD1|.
TGTGCCAGTATTAGAGACCCGGGACAGGGGGCTGTCTATGGCTACACCTTC
CASIRDPGQGAVYGYTF
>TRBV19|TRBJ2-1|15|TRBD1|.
TGTGCCAGTAGTTCCCAGACAGGGGGCCTAAATGAGCAGTTCTTC
CASSSQTGGLNEQFF
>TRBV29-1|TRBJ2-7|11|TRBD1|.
TGCAGCGTCGTGACAGGGCTCGAGCAGTACTTC
CSVVTGLEQYF
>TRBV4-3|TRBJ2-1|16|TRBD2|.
TGCGCCAGCAGCCAAGAACCTAGCGGGGGGGCGGGTGAGCAGTTCTTC
CASSQEPSGGAGEQFF
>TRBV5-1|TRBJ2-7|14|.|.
TGCGCCAGCAGCCCGGACACGAAATCCTACGAGCAGTACTTC
CASSPDTKSYEQYF
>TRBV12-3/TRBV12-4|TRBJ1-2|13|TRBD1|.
TGTGCCAGCAGCTCCGACAGGGTAAGGGGCTACACCTTC
CASSSDRVRGYTF
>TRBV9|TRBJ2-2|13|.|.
TGTGCCAGCAGCCTAGGACTGGACGGGGAGCTGTTTTTT
CASSLGLDGELFF
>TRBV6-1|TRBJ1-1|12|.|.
TGTGCCAGCAGTGAAGACCGCCGCGTAGCTTTCTTT
CASSEDRRVAFF
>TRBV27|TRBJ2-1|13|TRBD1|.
TGTGCCAGCAGCAGACAGGGGGCTTATGAGCAGTTCTTC
CASSRQGAYEQFF
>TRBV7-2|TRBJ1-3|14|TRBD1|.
TGTGCCAGCAGCCCCCCGGACAGGGCAAACACCATATATTTT
CASSPPDRANTIYF
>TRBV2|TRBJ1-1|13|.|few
TGTGCCAGCAGGGCCACAGTGAACACTGAAGCTTTCTTT
CASRATVNTEAFF
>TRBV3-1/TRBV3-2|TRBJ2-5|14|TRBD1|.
TGTGCCAGCAGCCAAGGAAGGGGGCTTGAGACCCAGTACTTC
CASSQGRGLETQYF
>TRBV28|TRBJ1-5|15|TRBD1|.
TGTGCCAGCAGTCCCACGGGACAGGGCAATCAGCCCCAGCATTTT
CASSPTGQGNQPQHF
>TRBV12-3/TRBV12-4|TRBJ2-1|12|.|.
TGTGCCAGCAGTTTTTCTAGGAACCAGCAGTTCTTC
CASSFSRNQQFF
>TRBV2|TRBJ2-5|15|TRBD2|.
TGTGCCAGCGAGGGGCTAGCGGGGGGTTGGGAGACCCAGTACTTC
CASEGLAGGWETQYF
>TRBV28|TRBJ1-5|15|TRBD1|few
TGTGCCAGCAGTGAATCCAGGGGGCGAAATCAGCCCCAGCATTTT
CASSESRGRNQPQHF
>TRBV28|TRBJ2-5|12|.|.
TGTGCCAGGGCAGGGGTCCAAGAGACCCAGTACTTC
CARAGVQETQYF
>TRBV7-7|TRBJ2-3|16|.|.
TGTGCCAGCAGCTTAGGGGTGGGGCAGGCCACAGATACGCAGTATTTT
CASSLGVGQATDTQYF
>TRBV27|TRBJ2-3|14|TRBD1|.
TGTGCCAGCAGCCCGGGACAGAACACAGATACGCAGTATTTT
CASSPGQNTDTQYF
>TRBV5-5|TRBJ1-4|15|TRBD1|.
TGTGCCAGCAGTGGACGGGGGACAGAGGAGGAAAAACTGTTTTTT
CASSGRGTEEEKLFF
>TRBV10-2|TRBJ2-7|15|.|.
TGCGCCAGCAGTGAGGGGGAGGTTGGGTCCTACGAGCAGTACTTC
CASSEGEVGSYEQYF
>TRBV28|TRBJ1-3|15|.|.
TGTGCCAGCAGTGGCGGGGCAAGCTCTGGAAACACCATATATTTT
CASSGGASSGNTIYF
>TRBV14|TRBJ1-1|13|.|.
TGTGCCAGCAGCCAACAAACTGACTCAAAAGCTTTCTTT
CASSQQTDSKAFF
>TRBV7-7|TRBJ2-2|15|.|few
TGTGCCAGCAGCTTAGCTAGCGATTCTACCGGGGAGCTGTTTTTT
CASSLASDSTGELFF
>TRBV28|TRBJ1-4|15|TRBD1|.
TGTGCCAGCAGTTCCGGACAGGGTGCCCATGAAAAACTGTTTTTT
CASSSGQGAHEKLFF